Following are 28 T cell receptor beta chains from one sample sequenced in a study of identical twins. TCRdb independently ran MiXCR on the 5' RACE reads; one entry per CDR3 protein. The sample has approximately 590,000 distinct CDR3 sequences, approximately 9.6% seen once. The same specimen was also included in a second study, on yellow fever vaccine responses in identical twins.

Sequenced input: PBMCs. The source is a woman aged 18-30 years in good health.

This clonotype was seen repeatedly, ten times or more. This chain links TRBV11-1 with TRBJ2-7; D call uncertain. Trimming pared 6 bases from V and 3 bases from J, leaving 12 bases between. Germline V lookup: CDR1 SGHAT, CDR2 FQDESV (reference sequence). The CDR3 is 13 amino acids. This CDR3 is CASRHSFGYEQYF. In DNA form, the CDR3 reads TGTGCCAGCAGACACAGCTTTGGCTACGAGCAGTACTTC.

The chain uses TRBV6-4 and TRBJ2-1; D may be TRBD2 (6 bases). The CDR3 covers 20 residues. V was clipped by 5 bases and J by 0 bases, with 26 bases between them. CDR1 and CDR2 from the germline V gene are MRHNA and SNTAGT. CDR3 protein: CASSRLLIWLALSSYNEQFF. In DNA, the CDR3 is TGTGCCAGCAGTCGACTCCTTATCTGGCTAGCGTTGAGCTCCTACAATGAGCAGTTCTTC.

This clonotype has a count of ten or more. V gene TRBV29-1 combines with J gene TRBJ1-5; perhaps TRBD1 as D (5 bases). The CDR3 has 13 amino acids. V lost 4 bases and J 7 bases, leaving 14 bases between the germline ends. Germline assignment: CDR1 SQVTM and CDR2 ANQGSEA. DNA for the CDR3: TGCAGCGTTGCCCGGGACCTGGGACAGCCCCAGCATTTT. This encodes CSVARDLGQPQHF. The full variable domain, completed using reference TRBV29-1 and TRBJ1-5, is SAVISQKPSRDICQRGTSLTIQCQVDSQVTMMFWYRQQPGQSLTLIATANQGSEATYESGFVIDKFPISRPNLTFSTLTVSNMSPEDSSIYLCSVARDLGQPQHFGDGTRLSIL.

A few counts support this clonotype. In DNA, the CDR3 is TGTGCCAGCTCACCCGGCCCGGGGGGGTCCTACGAGCAGTACTTC. Its protein is CASSPGPGGSYEQYF. The gene calls are TRBV18 and TRBJ2-7, with 8 bases identical to TRBD2. The length of the CDR3 is 15 residues. Trimming at V came to 3 bases and at J to 1 base, leaving 5 bases not matched to a gene. Germline lookup yields CDR1 KGHSH and CDR2 LQKENI.

This clonotype was found many times. The chain links TRBV12-3 or TRBV12-4 to TRBJ2-1; the match to TRBD2 covers 8 bases. The J segment lost 0 bases and the V segment lost 5 bases, leaving 9 bases of the junction unmatched. The CDR3 runs to 17 residues. The DNA of the CDR3 is TGTGCCAGCAGTCCCGGGACTAGAGCTTTCTCCTACAATGAGCAGTTCTTC. Protein product: CASSPGTRAFSYNEQFF.

This clonotype came up a few times. The chain has TRBV10-3 and TRBJ2-5; D is possibly TRBD2 (5 bases). The germline V gene has CDR1 ENHRY and CDR2 SYGVKD. The CDR3 spans 15 residues. Trimming shortened V by 8 bases and J by 1 base, and 17 bases separated the two germline ends. CDR3 sequence (DNA): TGTGCCATCTCTTTGCGGACTCCCGCCCAAGAGACCCAGTACTTC. Residues: CAISLRTPAQETQYF.

V and J are TRBV5-1 and TRBJ2-1; TRBD1 matches at 8 bases. The CDR3 is 16 residues long. The J segment lost 8 bases and the V segment lost 0 bases, leaving 10 bases of the junction unmatched. The germline V gene encodes CDR1 SGHRS and CDR2 YFSETQ. The CDR3 DNA is TGCGCCAGCAGCTTGGACGGGTCAGGGGGCCGGTATGAGCAGTTCTTC. It translates to CASSLDGSGGRYEQFF.

V is TRBV30 and J is TRBJ2-1; no reliable D call. Germline values: CDR1 GTSNPN, CDR2 SVGIG (reference sequence). There are 11 residues in the CDR3. Trimming cost V 3 bases and J 12 bases, with 12 bases left between them. CDR3: CAWSIGVRQFF. In DNA form, the CDR3 reads TGTGCCTGGAGCATTGGGGTTAGGCAGTTCTTC.

V is TRBV29-1 and J is TRBJ2-2; 13 nucleotides agree with TRBD2. This CDR3 is 16 amino acids long. The germline CDR1 and CDR2 sequences are SQVTM and ANQGSEA. V lost 6 bases to trimming and J lost 7 bases; unmatched junction nucleotides: 11. CDR3: CSVTSGGGQVHGELFF. As DNA, the CDR3 is TGCAGCGTCACTAGCGGGGGGGGTCAGGTCCACGGGGAGCTGTTTTTT.

Many counts were recorded for this clonotype. This chain connects TRBV10-3 to TRBJ2-1; 7 bases map to TRBD2. Trimming cost V 2 bases and J 3 bases; bases outside gene matches: 13. The CDR3 is made up of 18 amino acids. The V gene's germline CDR1 is ENHRY and CDR2 SYGVKD. CDR3 DNA: TGTGCCATCAGTGAGCAACTAGCGATGGTGTCGGTCTACAATGAGCAGTTCTTC. This translates into CAISEQLAMVSVYNEQFF.

This clonotype turned up a few times. The V gene is TRBV25-1, the J gene TRBJ2-2; D may correspond to TRBD1 or TRBD2 (5 bases each). The CDR3 sequence is 15 residues long. Germline values: CDR1 MGHDK, CDR2 SYGVNS. With 4 bases removed from V and 5 bases from J, the gap between germline ends came to 14 bases. The CDR3 bases are TGTGCCAGCAGTGTAGGGGCCCGGGGTACCGGGGAGCTGTTTTTT. Protein sequence: CASSVGARGTGELFF.

This clonotype was counted a few times. The chain joins TRBV6-5 to TRBJ2-7; 7 bases match TRBD1. The CDR3 has 16 residues. The germline CDR1 and CDR2 sequences are MNHEY and SVGAGI. Trimming at V came to 0 bases and at J to 2 bases, leaving 7 bases not matched to a gene. CDR3 in DNA: TGTGCCAGCAGTTACTCAGGGGGCAGGGGCGCCTACGAGCAGTACTTC. Translation: CASSYSGGRGAYEQYF.

V gene TRBV2 combines with J gene TRBJ2-7, with 11 bases aligning to TRBD1. This CDR3 spans 14 amino acids. J lost 1 base, V lost 7 bases, and 3 bases had no gene match. Germline V CDR1 and CDR2: SNHLY, FYNNEI. The CDR3 bases are TGTGCCAGCATAGGGACAGGGGGGTCCTACGAGCAGTACTTC. It yields the protein CASIGTGGSYEQYF.

The rearrangement joins TRBV7-9 to TRBJ2-2; the D is unclear. Germline CDR1 and CDR2: SEHNR and FQNEAQ (reference sequence). The V end lost 5 bases, the J end lost 2 bases, and 18 bases lay between the germline ends. The length of the CDR3 is 17 residues. CDR3 region: CASSTLPRQVNTGELFF. In DNA form, the CDR3 reads TGTGCCAGCAGCACCCTACCGCGGCAGGTTAACACCGGGGAGCTGTTTTTT.

This clonotype occurred a few times. The rearrangement links TRBV30 to TRBJ1-1; D gene uncertain. The V gene lost 0 bases and the J gene lost 1 base, with 6 bases spanning the gap. Germline V gene sequence: CDR1 GTSNPN, CDR2 SVGIG (reference sequence). The CDR3 contains 13 residues. The CDR3 sequence is CAWSVLGNTEAFF. CDR3 nucleotide sequence: TGTGCCTGGAGTGTACTTGGGAACACTGAAGCTTTCTTT.

The sample holds many counts of this clonotype. The chain links TRBV10-3 to TRBJ2-5; D gene uncertain. Germline assignment: CDR1 ENHRY and CDR2 SYGVKD. Trimming left V 3 bases short and J 7 bases short, with 6 bases between. This CDR3 is built from 11 residues. CDR3 region: CAISDSGTQYF. As DNA, the CDR3 is TGTGCCATCAGTGATAGTGGGACCCAGTACTTC.

This clonotype came up a few times. V is TRBV28 and J is TRBJ2-1; 10 bases map to TRBD2. V was pared by 7 bases and J by 12 bases, with 15 bases of the junction left unmatched. The length of the CDR3 is 15 residues. The germline V gene encodes CDR1 MDHEN and CDR2 SYDVKM. The CDR3 is CASTLGLAGDQGQFF. Here the CDR3 DNA reads TGTGCCAGCACCTTGGGGCTAGCGGGAGATCAGGGGCAGTTCTTC.

The V call is TRBV11-2, the J call TRBJ1-6; no clear D gene. CDR3 length: 15 residues. CDR1 and CDR2 (germline): SGHAT, FQNNGV. The V end lost 6 bases, the J end lost 0 bases, and 9 bases lay between the germline ends. CDR3: CASSQVFSYNSPLHF. CDR3 nucleotide sequence: TGTGCCAGCAGTCAGGTTTTCTCCTATAATTCACCCCTCCACTTT.

There are many counts of this clonotype. The chain is built from TRBV24-1 and TRBJ1-1; TRBD1 might be the D (5 bases). V dropped 2 bases and J dropped 2 bases, with 8 bases sitting between them. The CDR3 length is 14 residues. Looked up from germline, CDR1 is KGHDR and CDR2 is SFDVKD. CDR3 sequence: CATSDSQGNTEAFF. CDR3 nucleotides: TGTGCCACCAGTGATTCGCAGGGTAACACTGAAGCTTTCTTT.

V is TRBV6-2 or TRBV6-3 and J is TRBJ2-1; a weak D match, TRBD2 (7 bases). The V gene's germline CDR1 is MNHEY and CDR2 SVGEGT. The CDR3 is 15 residues long. Deletions cut 5 bases from V and 4 bases from J, with 15 bases between. The CDR3 bases are TGTGCCAGCAGTCCCCCCGGGGGGCGTTACAATGAGCAGTTCTTC. Its protein is CASSPPGGRYNEQFF.

This clonotype was found a few times. V is TRBV4-2 and J is TRBJ2-1; 13 bases are shared with TRBD2. Germline-derived CDR1 and CDR2 are LGHNA and YNFKEQ. The CDR3 is 18 amino acids. J lost 2 bases, V lost 5 bases, and 9 bases had no gene match. The DNA for the CDR3 is TGTGCCAGCAGCGAGCGGACTAGCGGGGGAGGGACCTACAATGAGCAGTTCTTC. This sequence encodes CASSERTSGGGTYNEQFF.

This clonotype was seen many times. The chain is built from TRBV15 and TRBJ1-1, with no clear D. CDR3 length equals 14 residues. Deletions cut 1 base from V and 3 bases from J, with 9 bases between. From germline, CDR1 is LNHNV and CDR2 YYDKDF (reference sequence). CDR3 coding DNA: TGTGCCACCAGCAGAGCTCTCGGGGACACTGAAGCTTTCTTT. It translates to CATSRALGDTEAFF.

This clonotype showed up many times. The V and J genes are TRBV20-1 and TRBJ2-1; D is unclear. Trimming removed 3 bases at V and 4 bases at J, with 10 bases between. The CDR3 extends over 13 amino acids. Per the germline V gene, CDR1 is DFQATT and CDR2 is SNEGSKA (reference sequence). This CDR3 is CSASPSSYNEQFF. For the CDR3, the DNA is TGCAGTGCTAGCCCGAGCTCGTACAATGAGCAGTTCTTC.

V and J are TRBV6-5 and TRBJ2-5; D may correspond to TRBD1 or TRBD2 (5 bases each). V was pared by 2 bases and J by 3 bases, with 16 bases between. This CDR3 spans 16 amino acids. Germline V lookup: CDR1 MNHEY, CDR2 SVGAGI. The CDR3 DNA reads TGTGCCAGCAGTTACGCGGCCGGGACCGTCAAAGAGACCCAGTACTTC. Its protein product is CASSYAAGTVKETQYF.

The genes are TRBV19 and TRBJ1-1, with a possible D match to TRBD1 (6 bases). Deletions cut 0 bases from V and 3 bases from J, with 17 bases between. The CDR3 extends over 17 amino acids. Germline V gene lookup returns CDR1 LNHDA and CDR2 SQIVND (reference sequence). CDR3 sequence reads: CASSIDRGQGIDTEAFF. The CDR3 DNA reads TGTGCCAGTAGTATAGATCGTGGCCAGGGGATAGACACTGAAGCTTTCTTT.

This clonotype has ten or more counts. The chain recombines TRBV4-3 with TRBJ2-3, with 8 bases matching TRBD2. The junction had 16 bases not matched to a gene; V was cut back by 2 bases and J by 15 bases. The CDR3 loop spans 15 amino acids. CDR1 LGHNA and CDR2 YSLEER come from the germline V gene. CDR3 nucleotide sequence: TGCGCCAGCAGCCAAAATCGCGGGAGGTCCCCCATTCTTTATTTT. Translating it yields CASSQNRGRSPILYF.

This clonotype has at least ten counts. The V gene is TRBV12-3 or TRBV12-4, the J gene TRBJ2-3; tentatively, D is TRBD2 (6 bases). V was trimmed by 3 bases and J by 4 bases, leaving 14 bases between them. The CDR3 runs to 15 residues. The CDR3 nucleotides are TGTGCCAGCAGTTTCTCGGGGGAGGCAGCAGATACGCAGTATTTT. This encodes CASSFSGEAADTQYF.

This chain uses TRBV5-1 with TRBJ2-7, with 8 bases matching TRBD2. The junction had 7 bases not matched to a gene; V was cut back by 1 base and J by 7 bases. The length of the CDR3 is 14 residues. Germline V CDR1 and CDR2: SGHRS, YFSETQ. CDR3 protein: CASSLRGAGGEQYF. CDR3 nucleotide sequence: TGCGCCAGCAGCTTGCGGGGGGCGGGGGGAGAGCAGTACTTC. Based on the CDR3 plus reference TRBV5-1 and TRBJ2-7, the full variable domain is KAGVTQTPRYLIKTRGQQVTLSCSPISGHRSVSWYQQTPGQGLQFLFEYFSETQRNKGNFPGRFSGRQFSNSRSEMNVSTLELGDSALYLCASSLRGAGGEQYFGPGTRLTVT.